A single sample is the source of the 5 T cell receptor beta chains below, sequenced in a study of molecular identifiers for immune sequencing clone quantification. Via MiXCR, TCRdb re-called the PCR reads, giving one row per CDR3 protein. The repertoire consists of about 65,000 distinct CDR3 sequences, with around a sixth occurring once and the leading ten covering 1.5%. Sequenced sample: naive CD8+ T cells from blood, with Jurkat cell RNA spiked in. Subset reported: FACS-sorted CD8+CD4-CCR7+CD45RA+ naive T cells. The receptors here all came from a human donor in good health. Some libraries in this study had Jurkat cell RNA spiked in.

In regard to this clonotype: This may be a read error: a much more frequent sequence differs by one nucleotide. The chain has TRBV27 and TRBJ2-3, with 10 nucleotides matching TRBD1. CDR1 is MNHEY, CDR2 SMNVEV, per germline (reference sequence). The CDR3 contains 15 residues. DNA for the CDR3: TGTGCCAGCACTCCGGGACAGGGGATCGCAGATGCGCAGTATTTT. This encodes CASTPGQGIADAQYF.

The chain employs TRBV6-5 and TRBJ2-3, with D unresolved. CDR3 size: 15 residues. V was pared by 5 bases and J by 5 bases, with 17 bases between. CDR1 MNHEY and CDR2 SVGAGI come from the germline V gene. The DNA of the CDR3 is TGTGCCAGCAGTACCCTCACTACAAGCGTAGATACGCAGTATTTT. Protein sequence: CASSTLTTSVDTQYF.

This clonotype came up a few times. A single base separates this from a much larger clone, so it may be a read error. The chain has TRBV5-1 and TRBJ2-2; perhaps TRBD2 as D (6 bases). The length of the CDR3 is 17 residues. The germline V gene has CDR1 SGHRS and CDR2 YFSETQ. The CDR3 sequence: CASSLAQGSRGVGGLFF. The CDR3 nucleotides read TGCGCCAGCAGCTTGGCCCAGGGATCCCGTGGTGTCGGGGGGCTGTTTTTT.

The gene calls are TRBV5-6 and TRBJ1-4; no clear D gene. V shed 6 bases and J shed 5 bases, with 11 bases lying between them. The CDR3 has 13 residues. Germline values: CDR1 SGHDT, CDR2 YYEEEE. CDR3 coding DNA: TGTGCCAGCACCCCGGGCGGGAATGAAAAACTGTTTTTT. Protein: CASTPGGNEKLFF.

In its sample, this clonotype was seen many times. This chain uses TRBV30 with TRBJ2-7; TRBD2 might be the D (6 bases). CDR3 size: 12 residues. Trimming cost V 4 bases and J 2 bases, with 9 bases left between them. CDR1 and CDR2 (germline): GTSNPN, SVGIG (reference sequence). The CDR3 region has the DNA TGTGCCTGGATGGGGGGAGCCTACGAGCAGTACTTC. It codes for CAWMGGAYEQYF.